The T cell receptor beta chain described here comes from a study of blood T cell repertoires in COVID-19. Whole-study context: From T cells, B-cell-depleted T cells, or PBMCs came the material, which was cDNA or gDNA.

V gave up 3 bases and J gave up 0 bases; unmatched junction bases: 11. CDR1 is LNHDA and CDR2 is SQIVND in the germline V gene (reference sequence). The CDR3 contains 19 residues. The method was immunoSEQ multiplex PCR; TCRdb's version includes in-frame clones alone and lacks a portion of them. The sample gives roughly 180,000 clones, less than 85% of which show up once; around a sixth is in the top ten. For recovered donors of Cohort 3, there were two negative PCRs, clearance, or symptom resolution. The TCR originated in a man aged 60-69 years who had recovered from COVID-19. The sequenced material came from PBMCs or T cells enriched from blood (not recorded which). The V gene is TRBV19, the J gene TRBJ1-1, with 12 bases that match TRBD1. CDR3 region: CASSIGTGGFRYMNTEAFF. The CDR3 DNA reads as TGTGCCAGTAGTATTGGGACAGGGGGCTTCCGGTACATGAACACTGAAGCTTTCTTT.